A selection of T cell receptor beta chains follows, all from one sample in a study of beta chain features in type 1 diabetes. Measured with immunoSEQ multiplex PCR; TCRdb has only the in-frame clones, and not every one. The sample shows about 450,000 clones, 10% to 12% of them seen only once. The sample comprised naive CD4+ T cells from blood. The receptors come from a woman aged 18-29 years in good health. Each CDR3 is given with its conserved first and last residue. Each record gives: clone size, D gene, J gene, V gene, CDR3 DNA, CDR3 protein. The D gene is left open where the match is weak. Not every row has a clone size; where given, it reads once, few, many or a size class.

clone_size: few; d_call: -; j_call: TRBJ2-3; v_call: TRBV4-2; cdr3_nt: TGTGCCAGCAGCCACGGCCGGTTTAGCACAGATACGCAGTATTTT; cdr3_aa: CASSHGRFSTDTQYF
clone_size: -; d_call: TRBD1; j_call: TRBJ2-1; v_call: TRBV29-1; cdr3_nt: TGCAGCTTCCGACGTCACAGGGGGCGCGATGAGCAGTTCTTC; cdr3_aa: CSFRRHRGRDEQFF
clone_size: -; d_call: -; j_call: TRBJ2-5; v_call: TRBV2; cdr3_nt: TGTGCCAGCAGTGAGGGTAACGGGGCGACCCAGTACTTC; cdr3_aa: CASSEGNGATQYF
clone_size: few; d_call: TRBD1; j_call: TRBJ1-5; v_call: TRBV7-2; cdr3_nt: TGTGCCAGCAGCTTACAGGGGGATCAGCCCCAGCATTTT; cdr3_aa: CASSLQGDQPQHF
clone_size: few; d_call: -; j_call: TRBJ1-2; v_call: TRBV7-9; cdr3_nt: TGTGCCAGCAGCCCAGTACAGGGAGGCTATGGCTACACCTTC; cdr3_aa: CASSPVQGGYGYTF
clone_size: few; d_call: -; j_call: TRBJ2-5; v_call: TRBV28; cdr3_nt: TGTGCCAGCAGTTTTGGAGTATGGGAAGAGACCCAGTACTTC; cdr3_aa: CASSFGVWEETQYF
clone_size: -; d_call: -; j_call: TRBJ2-1; v_call: TRBV10-3; cdr3_nt: TGTGCCATCAGTGTAGGAGGGGCTCTTGAGAATGAGCAGTTCTTC; cdr3_aa: CAISVGGALENEQFF
clone_size: -; d_call: -; j_call: TRBJ1-4; v_call: TRBV6-5; cdr3_nt: TGTGCCAGCAGGGATTTTGGTACTGGAGAAAAACTGTTTTTT; cdr3_aa: CASRDFGTGEKLFF
clone_size: -; d_call: TRBD1; j_call: TRBJ1-1; v_call: TRBV29-1; cdr3_nt: TGCAGCGCAAGACAGGGGAACACTGAAGCTTTCTTT; cdr3_aa: CSARQGNTEAFF
clone_size: -; d_call: -; j_call: TRBJ2-1; v_call: TRBV9; cdr3_nt: TGTGCCAGCAGCGTAGGGGGCGGGGCCTACAATGAGCAGTTCTTC; cdr3_aa: CASSVGGGAYNEQFF
clone_size: few; d_call: -; j_call: TRBJ2-4; v_call: TRBV5-8; cdr3_nt: TGTGCCAGCAGCTTGGAACTGGCAGCTGGGAACATTCAGTACTTC; cdr3_aa: CASSLELAAGNIQYF
clone_size: few; d_call: TRBD2; j_call: TRBJ2-3; v_call: TRBV29-1; cdr3_nt: TGCAGCGCTAAACTAGCGGGAACAGATACGCAGTATTTT; cdr3_aa: CSAKLAGTDTQYF
clone_size: -; d_call: -; j_call: TRBJ2-1; v_call: TRBV11-2; cdr3_nt: TGTGCCAGCAGAGGACAGATTAGCTCCTACAATGAGCAGTTCTTC; cdr3_aa: CASRGQISSYNEQFF
clone_size: few; d_call: -; j_call: TRBJ2-3; v_call: TRBV5-1; cdr3_nt: TGCGCCAGCAGCCCTATTACCACAGATACGCAGTATTTT; cdr3_aa: CASSPITTDTQYF
clone_size: -; d_call: -; j_call: TRBJ2-1; v_call: TRBV27; cdr3_nt: TGTGCCAGCCTTCAGGGGACCATCAATGAGCAGTTCTTC; cdr3_aa: CASLQGTINEQFF
clone_size: many; d_call: TRBD1; j_call: TRBJ2-5; v_call: TRBV7-2; cdr3_nt: TGTGCCAGCAGCCGCTGGACAGGCTTGGATGAGACCCAGTACTTC; cdr3_aa: CASSRWTGLDETQYF
clone_size: -; d_call: -; j_call: TRBJ2-6; v_call: TRBV28; cdr3_nt: TGTGCCAGCAGGACACGGCCGGCTGGGGCCAACGTCCTGACTTTC; cdr3_aa: CASRTRPAGANVLTF
clone_size: -; d_call: TRBD2; j_call: TRBJ2-3; v_call: TRBV4-2; cdr3_nt: TGTGCCAGCAGCCCCATCGTACCCGGGACTACTACCTTAAGGACAGATACGCAGTATTTT; cdr3_aa: CASSPIVPGTTTLRTDTQYF
clone_size: -; d_call: TRBD2; j_call: TRBJ2-5; v_call: TRBV27; cdr3_nt: TGTGCCAGCAGGAGCCCGACTAGCCGTACGAAGGAGACCCAGTACTTC; cdr3_aa: CASRSPTSRTKETQYF
clone_size: few; d_call: -; j_call: TRBJ1-4; v_call: TRBV19; cdr3_nt: TGTGCCAGTAGTATGAGGACCTCAACTAATGAAAAACTGTTTTTT; cdr3_aa: CASSMRTSTNEKLFF
clone_size: few; d_call: -; j_call: TRBJ1-6; v_call: TRBV28; cdr3_nt: TGTGCCAGCAGTGGCAATTCACCCCTCCACTTT; cdr3_aa: CASSGNSPLHF
clone_size: few; d_call: -; j_call: TRBJ2-2; v_call: TRBV30; cdr3_nt: TGTGCCTGGAAGCGACAGGTTAACACCGGGGAGCTGTTTTTT; cdr3_aa: CAWKRQVNTGELFF
clone_size: -; d_call: -; j_call: TRBJ2-1; v_call: TRBV7-2; cdr3_nt: TGTGCCAGCAGCTCGACAGCGAGCTCCTACAATGAGCAGTTCTTC; cdr3_aa: CASSSTASSYNEQFF
clone_size: -; d_call: -; j_call: TRBJ2-7; v_call: TRBV6-5; cdr3_nt: TGTGCCAGCAGTTACAATCCGGCGACTGCCTACGAGCAGTACTTC; cdr3_aa: CASSYNPATAYEQYF
clone_size: -; d_call: -; j_call: TRBJ1-2; v_call: TRBV29-1; cdr3_nt: TGCAGCGCTTCGTGGGCTAACTATGGCTACACCTTC; cdr3_aa: CSASWANYGYTF